Reported below is one T cell receptor beta chain. The data were taken from a study of cytomegalovirus exposure and HLA in healthy donors. PCR employed 60 Vbeta and 13 Jbeta primers. Assay: immunoSEQ multiplex PCR; the TCRdb copy retains only in-frame clones and omits some. The sample contains more than 200,000 clones, over 75% of which appear only once. The CDR3 is made up of 15 amino acids. CDR1 and CDR2 from the germline V gene are MNHEY and SVGAGI. Trimming stripped 0 bases from V and 0 bases from J, with 8 bases between. The chain is built from TRBV6-5 and TRBJ1-1; maybe TRBD1 (5 bases). The source is a man aged 18 to 30 in good health and CMV-seronegative. Material: PBMCs. CDR3 coding DNA: TGTGCCAGCAGTTACTCCAGGGAACTGAACACTGAAGCTTTCTTT. It encodes CASSYSRELNTEAFF.